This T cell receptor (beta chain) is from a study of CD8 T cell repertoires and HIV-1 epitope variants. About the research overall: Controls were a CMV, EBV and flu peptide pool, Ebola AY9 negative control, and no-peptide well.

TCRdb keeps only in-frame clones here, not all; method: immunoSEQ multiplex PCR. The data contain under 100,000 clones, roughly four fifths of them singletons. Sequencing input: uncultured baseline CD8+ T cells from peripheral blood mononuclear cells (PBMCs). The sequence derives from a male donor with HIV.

Here the CDR3 reads CASTKQAGNQPQHF. The DNA of the CDR3 is TGTGCCAGCACCAAACAGGCGGGCAATCAGCCCCAGCATTTT. This chain links TRBV28 with TRBJ1-5; D perhaps matches TRBD1 (5 bases). CDR1 MDHEN and CDR2 SYDVKM come from the germline V gene. V was pared by 7 bases and J by 2 bases, with 12 bases between. This CDR3 has 14 amino acids.